A selection of T cell receptor beta chains follows, all from one sample in a study of blood T cell repertoires in COVID-19. Generated by immunoSEQ multiplex PCR, the TCRdb table keeps only in-frame clones and is missing some. The sample shows over 200,000 clones, roughly 92% of them seen only once. Sequencing used peripheral blood. These receptor sequences come from a man in his fifties or sixties with COVID-19, enrolled during active disease. Each CDR3 is given with its conserved first and last residue. The D gene is left open where the match is weak.

>TRBJ2-6|TRBV7-3|.
TGTGCCAGCAGCCCCGCAGGGCAGGGATTCAGCTCTGGGGCCAACGTCCTGACTTTC
CASSPAGQGFSSGANVLTF
>TRBJ1-1|TRBV29-1|TRBD1
TGCAGCGTTGGACAGGGCACTGAAGCTTTCTTT
CSVGQGTEAFF
>TRBJ2-3|TRBV24-1|.
TGTGCCACCAGCACAGCGGAGCGCCCTTACACAGATACGCAGTATTTT
CATSTAERPYTDTQYF
>TRBJ1-1|TRBV4-1|.
TGCGCCAGCAGCCAGGCCCAAGTAGACAGGATGAACACTGAAGCTTTCTTT
CASSQAQVDRMNTEAFF
>TRBJ1-5|TRBV12-3/TRBV12-4|.
TGTGCCAGCAGTTTCAGCGGTAATCAGCCCCAGCATTTT
CASSFSGNQPQHF
>TRBJ2-1|TRBV15|TRBD2
TGTGCCACCAGCAGAGATTGGGGGGAGGGGTTTAATGAGCAGTTCTTC
CATSRDWGEGFNEQFF
>TRBJ2-1|TRBV10-3|TRBD1
TGTGCCATCAGTGAGACAGGGGAAAATGAGCAGTTCTTC
CAISETGENEQFF
>TRBJ1-2|TRBV7-9|TRBD1
TGTGCCAGCAGCCCGACAGGGGACCGTAACTATGGCTACACCTTC
CASSPTGDRNYGYTF
>TRBJ2-7|TRBV27|TRBD1
TGTGCCAGCAGTTTCTCCCCTACCTTGACAGGGATGAACGAGCAGTACTTC
CASSFSPTLTGMNEQYF
>TRBJ2-7|TRBV7-8|.
TGTGCCAGCAGCTTAGGCCGTCAGATCCTCTACGAGCAGTACTTC
CASSLGRQILYEQYF